The sequence of this T cell receptor beta chain was determined in a study of regulatory T cells in long-lasting Graves disease. Study-level background: Graves' patients diagnosed newly had used antithyroid drugs under 3 months.

Researchers made TCR beta libraries by using iRepertoire HTBI primers and running Arm-PCR on CDR3 regions. TCRdb ran MiXCR on the multiplex PCR reads and lists one entry per CDR3 protein. The sample lists about 460,000 distinct CDR3 sequences; 12% to 15% were seen once. Trimming stripped 5 bases from V and 2 bases from J, with 19 bases between. The CDR3 has 17 residues. The germline V gene has CDR1 MNHEY and CDR2 SMNVEV (reference sequence). The time point here: newly diagnosed GD, antithyroid drugs for less than 3 months. RNA from PBMCs was the source of the TCR library. This clonotype was seen repeatedly, ten times or more. These records were also assigned to another study, of T cells in Graves' hyperthyroidism and ophthalmopathy.

This TCR was sampled from a woman aged 50 to 60 with Graves disease. This chain joins TRBV27 and TRBJ2-1; tentatively, D is TRBD2 (5 bases). The source material was peripheral blood mononuclear cells (PBMCs), sampled at new diagnosis, from a patient treated with antithyroid drugs. The CDR3 reads CASSDDFRGGPYNEQFF. For the CDR3, the DNA is TGTGCCAGCAGTGACGACTTTCGAGGAGGACCCTACAATGAGCAGTTCTTC.